A single sample is the source of the 11 T cell receptor beta chains below, sequenced in a study of control samples from healthy donors and cancer patients. TCRdb's copy holds only in-frame clones and misses some; the assay was immunoSEQ multiplex PCR. The repertoire holds under 200,000 clones, with roughly 94% as singletons. The sequenced material came from blood. Every receptor here comes from a woman in her thirties or forties in good health.

V and J are TRBV19 and TRBJ1-2; TRBD1 might be the D (5 bases). This CDR3 comprises 14 residues. CDR1 and CDR2 from the germline V gene are LNHDA and SQIVND (reference sequence). The V gene lost 3 bases and the J gene lost 8 bases, with 16 bases spanning the gap. This CDR3 reads CASSMDQSGTGYTF. The CDR3 DNA reads as TGTGCCAGTAGTATGGACCAATCAGGGACCGGCTACACCTTC. Combining the CDR3 with reference TRBV19 and TRBJ1-2 gives the whole variable domain DGGITQSPKYLFRKEGQNVTLSCEQNLNHDAMYWYRQDPGQGLRLIYYSQIVNDFQKGDIAEGYSVSREKKESFPLTVTSAQKNPTAFYLCASSMDQSGTGYTFGSGTRLTVV.

The genes are TRBV6-1 and TRBJ2-5; D remains ambiguous. CDR3 length: 14 amino acids. V was shortened by 0 bases and J by 5 bases, with 10 bases between the two germline ends. The germline gives CDR1 MNHNS, CDR2 SASEGT. The CDR3 loop is CASSEAGLDETQYF. The CDR3 region has the DNA TGTGCCAGCAGTGAAGCAGGCCTAGACGAGACCCAGTACTTC.

The table lists this clone with a count of one. This chain links TRBV14 with TRBJ2-1, with unresolved D. This CDR3 has 14 residues. V lost 0 bases and J lost 0, with 3 bases in between. Germline CDR1 and CDR2: SGHDN and FVKESK. The CDR3 loop is CASSQESSYNEQFF. The CDR3 bases are TGTGCCAGCAGCCAAGAGAGCTCCTACAATGAGCAGTTCTTC.

V usage is TRBV4-2 and J usage is TRBJ1-4, with 11 positions matching TRBD1. Looked up from germline, CDR1 is LGHNA and CDR2 is YNFKEQ. Trimming at V came to 0 bases and at J to 4 bases, leaving 1 base not matched to a gene. The CDR3 is made up of 16 amino acids. CDR3 sequence (DNA): TGTGCCAGCAGCCAAGAAGGGACAGGGGGTAATGAAAAACTGTTTTTT. Translation: CASSQEGTGGNEKLFF.

The J gene is TRBJ1-2, the V gene TRBV5-1; TRBD1 is a possible D gene (6 bases). CDR1 and CDR2 from the germline V gene are SGHRS and YFSETQ. V lost 4 bases, J lost 2 bases, and 9 bases lay in between. This CDR3 comprises 13 residues. Here the CDR3 DNA reads TGCGCCAGCAGCATCGACAGGAACTATGGCTACACCTTC. The encoded protein is CASSIDRNYGYTF.

V and J are TRBV7-6 and TRBJ2-7; D is undetermined. The germline CDR1 and CDR2 sequences are SGHVS and FNYEAQ. CDR3 length: 13 amino acids. V lost 5 bases and J 7 bases, leaving 15 bases between the germline ends. CDR3 nucleotides: TGTGCCAGCAGCGGAACACTATCTGCGGAGCAGTACTTC. It specifies CASSGTLSAEQYF.

This chain connects TRBV19 to TRBJ2-3, with D perhaps TRBD2 (6 bases). Deletions cut 3 bases from V and 5 bases from J, with 15 bases between. There are 15 residues in the CDR3. The germline CDR1 and CDR2 sequences are LNHDA and SQIVND (reference sequence). CDR3 nucleotide sequence: TGTGCCAGTAGTATCTCGGGGGACCCCGGAGATACGCAGTATTTT. This sequence encodes CASSISGDPGDTQYF.

V and J are TRBV7-2 and TRBJ1-5; a possible D gene is TRBD1 (5 bases). Germline V CDR1 and CDR2: SGHTA, FQGNSA. The ends were cut back, 6 bases at V and 11 bases at J, with 20 bases in the middle. This CDR3 has 14 residues. In DNA form, the CDR3 reads TGTGCCAGCAGTCTTCTGGGGGGGGATATGGCCCAGCATTTT. Translated, it gives CASSLLGGDMAQHF.

The rearrangement joins TRBV7-9 to TRBJ1-4; 8 nucleotides agree with TRBD1. The germline V gene encodes CDR1 SEHNR and CDR2 FQNEAQ (reference sequence). The J segment lost 8 bases and the V segment lost 2 bases, leaving 7 bases of the junction unmatched. This CDR3 spans 15 amino acids. CDR3 region: CASSLRTGRFEKLFF. The DNA of the CDR3 is TGTGCCAGCAGCTTACGGACAGGGAGATTCGAAAAACTGTTTTTT.

The rearrangement links TRBV5-1 to TRBJ2-4; perhaps TRBD1 as D (6 bases). Trimming shortened V by 0 bases and J by 1 base, and 20 bases separated the two germline ends. Germline V lookup: CDR1 SGHRS, CDR2 YFSETQ. The length of the CDR3 is 19 residues. CDR3 sequence reads: CASSLDRRGGGSAKNIQYF. For the CDR3, the DNA is TGCGCCAGCAGCTTGGATCGCAGGGGTGGAGGTAGTGCCAAAAACATTCAGTACTTC.

The CDR3 DNA reads as TGCGCCAGCAGCTTGGAAACAGGGGGCGTCCCTTGGGAAAAACTGTTTTTT. It yields the protein CASSLETGGVPWEKLFF. The V and J genes are TRBV5-1 and TRBJ1-4; TRBD1 agrees at 9 bases. This CDR3 is built from 17 residues. Trimming cost V 0 bases and J 8 bases; bases outside gene matches: 11. Germline V lookup: CDR1 SGHRS, CDR2 YFSETQ.